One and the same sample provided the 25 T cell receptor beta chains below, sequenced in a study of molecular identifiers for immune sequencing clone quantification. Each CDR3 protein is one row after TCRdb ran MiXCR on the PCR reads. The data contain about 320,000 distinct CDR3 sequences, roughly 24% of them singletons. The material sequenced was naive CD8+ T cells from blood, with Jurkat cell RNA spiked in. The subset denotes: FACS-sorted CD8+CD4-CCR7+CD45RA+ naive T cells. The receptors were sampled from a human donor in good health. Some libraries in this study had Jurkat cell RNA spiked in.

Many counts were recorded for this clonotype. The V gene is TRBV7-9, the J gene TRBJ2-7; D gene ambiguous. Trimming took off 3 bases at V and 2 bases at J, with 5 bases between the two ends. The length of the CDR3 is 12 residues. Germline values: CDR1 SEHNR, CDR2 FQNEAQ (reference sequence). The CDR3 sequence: CASSLGTYEQYF. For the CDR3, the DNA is TGTGCCAGCAGCTTGGGGACCTACGAGCAGTACTTC.

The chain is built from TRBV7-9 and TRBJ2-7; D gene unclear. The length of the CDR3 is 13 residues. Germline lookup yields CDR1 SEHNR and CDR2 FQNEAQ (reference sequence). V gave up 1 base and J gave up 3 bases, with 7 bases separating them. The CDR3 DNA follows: TGTGCCAGCAGCTTAGAGCCCGGCTACGAGCAGTACTTC. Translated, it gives CASSLEPGYEQYF.

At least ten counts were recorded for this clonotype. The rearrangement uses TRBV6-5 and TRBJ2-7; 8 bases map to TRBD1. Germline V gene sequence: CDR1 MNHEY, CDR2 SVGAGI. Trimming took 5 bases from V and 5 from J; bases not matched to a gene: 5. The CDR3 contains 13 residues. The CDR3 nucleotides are TGTGCCAGCAGTGCGACAGGGGTTAACGAGCAGTACTTC. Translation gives CASSATGVNEQYF.

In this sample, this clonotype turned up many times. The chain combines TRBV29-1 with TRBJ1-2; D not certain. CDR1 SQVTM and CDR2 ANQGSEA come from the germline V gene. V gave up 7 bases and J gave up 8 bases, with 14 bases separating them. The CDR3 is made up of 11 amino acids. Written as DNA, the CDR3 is TGCAGCGCCCCGCTTGGTTACGGCTACACCTTC. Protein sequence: CSAPLGYGYTF.

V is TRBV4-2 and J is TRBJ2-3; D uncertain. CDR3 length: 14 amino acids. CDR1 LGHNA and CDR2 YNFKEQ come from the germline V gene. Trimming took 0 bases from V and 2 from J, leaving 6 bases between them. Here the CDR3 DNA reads TGTGCCAGCAGCCAAGAGGCCCCCACAGATACGCAGTATTTT. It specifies CASSQEAPTDTQYF.

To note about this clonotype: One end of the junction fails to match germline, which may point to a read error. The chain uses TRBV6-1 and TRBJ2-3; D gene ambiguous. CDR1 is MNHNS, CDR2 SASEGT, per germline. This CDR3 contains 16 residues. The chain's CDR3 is CAGSEMPSSSTDTQYF. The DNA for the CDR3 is TGTGCCGGCAGTGAAATGCCTTCCTCTAGCACAGATACGCAGTATTTT.

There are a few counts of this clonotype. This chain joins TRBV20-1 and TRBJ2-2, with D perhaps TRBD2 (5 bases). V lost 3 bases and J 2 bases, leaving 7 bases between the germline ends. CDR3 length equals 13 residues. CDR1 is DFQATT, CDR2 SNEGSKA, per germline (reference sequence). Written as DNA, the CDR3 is TGCAGTGCTAGCGGGATAAACACCGGGGAGCTGTTTTTT. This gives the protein CSASGINTGELFF.

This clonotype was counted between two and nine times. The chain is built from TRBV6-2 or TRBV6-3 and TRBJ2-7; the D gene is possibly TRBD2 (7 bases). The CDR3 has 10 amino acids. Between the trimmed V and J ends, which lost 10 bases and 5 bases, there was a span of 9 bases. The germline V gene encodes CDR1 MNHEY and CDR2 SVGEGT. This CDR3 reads CATGGHEQYF. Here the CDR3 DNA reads TGTGCCACCGGGGGGCACGAGCAGTACTTC.

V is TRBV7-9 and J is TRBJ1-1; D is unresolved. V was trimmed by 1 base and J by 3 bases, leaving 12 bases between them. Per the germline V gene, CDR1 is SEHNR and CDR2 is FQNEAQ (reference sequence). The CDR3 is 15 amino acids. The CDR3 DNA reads TGTGCCAGCAGCTTAGTCCAGTTCCTCTACACTGAAGCTTTCTTT. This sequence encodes CASSLVQFLYTEAFF. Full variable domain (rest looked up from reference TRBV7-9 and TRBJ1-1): DTGVSQNPRHKITKRGQNVTFRCDPISEHNRLYWYRQTLGQGPEFLTYFQNEAQLEKSRLLSDRFSAERPKGSFSTLEIQRTEQGDSAMYLCASSLVQFLYTEAFFGQGTRLTVV.

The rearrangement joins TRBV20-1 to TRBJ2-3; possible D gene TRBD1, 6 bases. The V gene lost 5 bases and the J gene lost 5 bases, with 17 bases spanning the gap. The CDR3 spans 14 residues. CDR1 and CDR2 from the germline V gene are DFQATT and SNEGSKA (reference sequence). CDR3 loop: CSADKTGNVDTQYF. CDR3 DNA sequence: TGCAGTGCTGATAAAACAGGGAATGTAGATACGCAGTATTTT.

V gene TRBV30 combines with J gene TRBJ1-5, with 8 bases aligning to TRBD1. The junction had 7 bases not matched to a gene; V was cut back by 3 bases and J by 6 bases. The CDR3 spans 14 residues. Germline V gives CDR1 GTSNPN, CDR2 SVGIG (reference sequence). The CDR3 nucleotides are TGTGCCTGGAGCGATGGACAGGGAGGTCAGCCCCAGCATTTT. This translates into CAWSDGQGGQPQHF.

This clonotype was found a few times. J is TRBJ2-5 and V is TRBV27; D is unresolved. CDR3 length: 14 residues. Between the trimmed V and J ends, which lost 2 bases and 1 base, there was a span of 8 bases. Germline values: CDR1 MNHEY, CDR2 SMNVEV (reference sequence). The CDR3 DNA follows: TGTGCCAGCAGTTTAGGGCAGTCCCAAGAGACCCAGTACTTC. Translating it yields CASSLGQSQETQYF.

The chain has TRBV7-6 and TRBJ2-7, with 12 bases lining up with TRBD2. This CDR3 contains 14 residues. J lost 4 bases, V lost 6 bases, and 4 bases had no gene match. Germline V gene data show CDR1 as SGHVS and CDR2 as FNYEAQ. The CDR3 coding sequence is TGTGCCAGCAGACAGACTAGCGGGGGATACGAGCAGTACTTC. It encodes CASRQTSGGYEQYF.

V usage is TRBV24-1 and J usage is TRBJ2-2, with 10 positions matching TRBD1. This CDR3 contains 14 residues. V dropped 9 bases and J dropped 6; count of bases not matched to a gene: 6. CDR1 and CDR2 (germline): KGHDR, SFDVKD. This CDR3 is CATGTGDLPGELFF. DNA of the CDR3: TGTGCCACCGGGACAGGGGATCTCCCCGGGGAGCTGTTTTTT.

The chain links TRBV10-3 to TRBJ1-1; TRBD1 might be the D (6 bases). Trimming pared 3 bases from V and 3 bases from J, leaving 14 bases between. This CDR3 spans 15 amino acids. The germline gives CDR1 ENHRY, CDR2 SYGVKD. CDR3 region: CAISDWAAGDTEAFF. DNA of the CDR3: TGTGCCATCAGTGACTGGGCTGCAGGGGACACTGAAGCTTTCTTT.

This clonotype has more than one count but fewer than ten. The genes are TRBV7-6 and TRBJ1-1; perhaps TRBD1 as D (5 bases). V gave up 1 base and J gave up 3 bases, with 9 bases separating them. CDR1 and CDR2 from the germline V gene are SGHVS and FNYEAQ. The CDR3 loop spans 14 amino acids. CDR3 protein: CASSLGQGHTEAFF. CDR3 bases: TGTGCCAGCAGCTTAGGGCAGGGACACACTGAAGCTTTCTTT.

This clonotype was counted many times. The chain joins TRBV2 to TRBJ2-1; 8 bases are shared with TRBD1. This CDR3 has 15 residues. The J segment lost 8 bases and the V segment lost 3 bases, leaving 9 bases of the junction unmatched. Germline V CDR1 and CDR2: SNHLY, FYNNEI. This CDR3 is CASSEGQGAIHEQFF. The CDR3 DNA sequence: TGTGCCAGCAGTGAGGGGCAGGGGGCCATCCATGAGCAGTTCTTC.

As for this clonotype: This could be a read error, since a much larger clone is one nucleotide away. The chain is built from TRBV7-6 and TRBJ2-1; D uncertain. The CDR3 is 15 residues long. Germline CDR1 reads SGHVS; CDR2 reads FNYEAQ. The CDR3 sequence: CASSLGLSSYNEQSF. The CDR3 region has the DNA TGTGCCAGCAGCTTAGGGTTGAGCTCCTACAATGAGCAGTCCTTC.

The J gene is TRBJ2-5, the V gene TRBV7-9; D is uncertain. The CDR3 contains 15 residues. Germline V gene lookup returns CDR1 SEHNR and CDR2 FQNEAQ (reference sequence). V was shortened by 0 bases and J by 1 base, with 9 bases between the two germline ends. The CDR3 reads CASSLALKGQETQYF. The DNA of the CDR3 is TGTGCCAGCAGCTTAGCCCTCAAGGGCCAAGAGACCCAGTACTTC.

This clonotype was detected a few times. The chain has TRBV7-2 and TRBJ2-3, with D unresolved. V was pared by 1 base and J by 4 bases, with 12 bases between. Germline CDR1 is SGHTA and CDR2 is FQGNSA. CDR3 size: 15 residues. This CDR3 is CASSLDYGPPDTQYF. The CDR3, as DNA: TGTGCCAGCAGCTTAGATTATGGCCCCCCAGATACGCAGTATTTT.

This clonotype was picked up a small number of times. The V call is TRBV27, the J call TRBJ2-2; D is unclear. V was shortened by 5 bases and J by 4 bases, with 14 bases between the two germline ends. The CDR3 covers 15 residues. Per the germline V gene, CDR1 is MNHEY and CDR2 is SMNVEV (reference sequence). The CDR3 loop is CASSPGSKPTGELFF. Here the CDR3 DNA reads TGTGCCAGCAGTCCAGGCTCCAAGCCCACCGGGGAGCTGTTTTTT.

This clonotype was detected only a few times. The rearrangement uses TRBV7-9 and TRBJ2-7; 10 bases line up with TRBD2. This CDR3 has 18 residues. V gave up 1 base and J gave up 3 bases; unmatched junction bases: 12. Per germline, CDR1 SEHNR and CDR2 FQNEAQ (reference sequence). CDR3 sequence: CASSLEGAGGPFLYEQYF. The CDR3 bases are TGTGCCAGCAGCTTAGAAGGAGCGGGAGGGCCGTTCCTCTACGAGCAGTACTTC.

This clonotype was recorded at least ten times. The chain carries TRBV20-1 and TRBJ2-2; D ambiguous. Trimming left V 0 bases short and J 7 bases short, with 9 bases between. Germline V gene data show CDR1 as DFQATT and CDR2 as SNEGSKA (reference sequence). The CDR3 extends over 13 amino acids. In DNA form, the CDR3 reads TGCAGTGCTAGAGATCAACCAGGCGGGGAGCTGTTTTTT. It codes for CSARDQPGGELFF.

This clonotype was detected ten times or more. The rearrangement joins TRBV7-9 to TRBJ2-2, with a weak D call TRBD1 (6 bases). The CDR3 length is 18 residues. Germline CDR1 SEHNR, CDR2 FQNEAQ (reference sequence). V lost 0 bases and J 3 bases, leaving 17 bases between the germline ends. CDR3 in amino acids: CASSLAAPGPGDTGELFF. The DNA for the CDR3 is TGTGCCAGCAGCTTAGCAGCCCCGGGACCAGGGGACACCGGGGAGCTGTTTTTT.

Here the CDR3 DNA reads TGTGCCAGCAGTTTATTACCGGGACAGGGGAACACCGGGGAGCTGTTTTTT. Translating gives CASSLLPGQGNTGELFF. The rearrangement links TRBV27 to TRBJ2-2; 9 nucleotides agree with TRBD1. V lost 1 base and J lost 1; bases outside the gene matches: 4. The CDR3 runs 17 residues. Germline loops: CDR1 MNHEY, CDR2 SMNVEV (reference sequence).